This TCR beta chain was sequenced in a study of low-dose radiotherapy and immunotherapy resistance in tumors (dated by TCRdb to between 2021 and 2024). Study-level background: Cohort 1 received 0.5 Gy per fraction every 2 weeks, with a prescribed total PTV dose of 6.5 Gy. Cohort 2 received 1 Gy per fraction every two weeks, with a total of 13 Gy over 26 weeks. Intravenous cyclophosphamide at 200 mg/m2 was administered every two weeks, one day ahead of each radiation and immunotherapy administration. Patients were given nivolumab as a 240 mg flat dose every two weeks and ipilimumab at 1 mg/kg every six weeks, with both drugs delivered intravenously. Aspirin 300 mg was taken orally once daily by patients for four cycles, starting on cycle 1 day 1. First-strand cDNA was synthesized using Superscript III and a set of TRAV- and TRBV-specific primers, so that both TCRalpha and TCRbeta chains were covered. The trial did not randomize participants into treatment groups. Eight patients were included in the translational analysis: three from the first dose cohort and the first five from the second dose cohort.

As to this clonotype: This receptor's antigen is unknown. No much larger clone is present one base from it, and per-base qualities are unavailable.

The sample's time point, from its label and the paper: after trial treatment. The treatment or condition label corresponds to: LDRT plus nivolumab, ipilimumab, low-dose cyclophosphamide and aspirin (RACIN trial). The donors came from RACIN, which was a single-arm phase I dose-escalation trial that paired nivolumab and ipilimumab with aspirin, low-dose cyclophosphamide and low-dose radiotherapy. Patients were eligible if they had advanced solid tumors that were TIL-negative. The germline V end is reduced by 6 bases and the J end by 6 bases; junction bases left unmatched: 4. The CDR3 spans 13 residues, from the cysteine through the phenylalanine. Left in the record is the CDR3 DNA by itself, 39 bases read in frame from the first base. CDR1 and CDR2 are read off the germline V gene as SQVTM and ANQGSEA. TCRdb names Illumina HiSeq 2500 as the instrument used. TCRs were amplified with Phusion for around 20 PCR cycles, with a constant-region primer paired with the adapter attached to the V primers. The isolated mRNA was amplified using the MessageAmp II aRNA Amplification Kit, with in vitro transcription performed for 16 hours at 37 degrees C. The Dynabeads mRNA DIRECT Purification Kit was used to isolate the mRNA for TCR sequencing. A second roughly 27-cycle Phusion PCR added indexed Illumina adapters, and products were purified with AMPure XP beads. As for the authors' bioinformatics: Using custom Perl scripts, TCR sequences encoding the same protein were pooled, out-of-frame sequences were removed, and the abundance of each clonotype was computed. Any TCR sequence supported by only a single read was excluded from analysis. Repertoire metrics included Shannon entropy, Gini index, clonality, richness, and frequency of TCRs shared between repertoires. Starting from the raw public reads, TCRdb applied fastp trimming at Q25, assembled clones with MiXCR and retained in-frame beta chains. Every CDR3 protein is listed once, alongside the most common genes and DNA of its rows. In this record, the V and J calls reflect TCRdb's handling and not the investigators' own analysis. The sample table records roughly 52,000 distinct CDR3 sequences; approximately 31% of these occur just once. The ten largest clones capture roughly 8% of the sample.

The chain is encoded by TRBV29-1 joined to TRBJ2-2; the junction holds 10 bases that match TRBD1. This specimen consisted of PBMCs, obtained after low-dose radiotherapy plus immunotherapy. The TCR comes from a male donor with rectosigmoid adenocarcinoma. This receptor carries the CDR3 CSVGQGGAGELFF. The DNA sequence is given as TGCAGCGTCGGACAGGGGGGAGCCGGGGAGCTGTTTTTT.